This T cell receptor (beta chain) was documented in a study of blood T cell repertoires in COVID-19. About the research overall: Samples taken during acute and convalescent COVID-19 were collected in the United States, Italy and Spain. From T cells, B-cell-depleted T cells, or PBMCs came the material, which was cDNA or gDNA.

Unmatched junction bases numbered 4, after V lost 5 bases and J lost 4 bases. Germline V gene sequence: CDR1 SEHNR, CDR2 FQNEAQ (reference sequence). The length of the CDR3 is 14 residues. Recruited during active infection, patients (from Seattle) were subsequently followed longitudinally. In the study's own analysis: Reference gene primer amplification in the assay estimated nucleated cell counts. Generated by immunoSEQ multiplex PCR, the TCRdb table keeps only in-frame clones and is missing some. V and J calls and clone size follow that table, whereas D and trimming were derived from the DNA. Counted here are 150,000 to 200,000 clones, 80% to 90% occurring once; the ten biggest clones make up approximately 9.9%.

The clonotype comes from a woman aged 60-75 years with COVID-19, enrolled during active disease. Sequencing was carried out using peripheral blood. The gene calls are TRBV7-9 and TRBJ2-7; 11 nucleotides line up with TRBD2. The CDR3 protein is CASSPTSGSYEQYF. The CDR3, as DNA: TGTGCCAGCAGCCCTACTAGCGGGAGTTACGAGCAGTACTTC.